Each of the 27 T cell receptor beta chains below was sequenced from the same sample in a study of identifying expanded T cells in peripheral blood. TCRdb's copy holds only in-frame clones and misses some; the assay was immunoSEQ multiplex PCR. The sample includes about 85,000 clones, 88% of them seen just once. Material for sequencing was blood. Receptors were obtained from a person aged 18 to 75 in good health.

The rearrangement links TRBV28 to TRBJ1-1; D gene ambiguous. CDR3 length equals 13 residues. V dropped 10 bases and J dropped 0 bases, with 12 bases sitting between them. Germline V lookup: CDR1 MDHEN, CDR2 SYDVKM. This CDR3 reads CATSAELNTEAFF. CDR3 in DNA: TGTGCCACCTCCGCAGAACTGAACACTGAAGCTTTCTTT. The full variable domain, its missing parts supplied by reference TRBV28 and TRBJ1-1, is DVKVTQSSRYLVKRTGEKVFLECVQDMDHENMFWYRQDPGLGLRLIYFSYDVKMKEKGDIPEGYSVSREKKERFSLILESASTNQTSMYLCATSAELNTEAFFGQGTRLTVV.

CDR3 sequence reads: CASSPGAGSDTQYF. The CDR3 region has the DNA TGTGCCAGCTCACCGGGGGCAGGGTCAGATACGCAGTATTTT. The chain uses TRBV18 and TRBJ2-3; weak D call: TRBD1 (6 bases). The germline V gene has CDR1 KGHSH and CDR2 LQKENI. Deletions cut 3 bases from V and 4 bases from J, with 11 bases between. This CDR3 contains 14 residues.

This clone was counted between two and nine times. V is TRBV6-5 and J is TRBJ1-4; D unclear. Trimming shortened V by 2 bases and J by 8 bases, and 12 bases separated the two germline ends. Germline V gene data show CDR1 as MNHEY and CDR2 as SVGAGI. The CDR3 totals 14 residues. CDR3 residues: CASSYDQRREKLFF. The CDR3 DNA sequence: TGTGCCAGCAGTTACGATCAGAGGCGGGAAAAACTGTTTTTT.

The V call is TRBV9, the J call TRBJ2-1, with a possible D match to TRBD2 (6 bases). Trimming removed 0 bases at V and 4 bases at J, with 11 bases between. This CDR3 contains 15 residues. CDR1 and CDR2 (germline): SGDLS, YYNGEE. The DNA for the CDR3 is TGTGCCAGCAGCGTAGACGGGGGTGCGTACAATGAGCAGTTCTTC. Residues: CASSVDGGAYNEQFF.

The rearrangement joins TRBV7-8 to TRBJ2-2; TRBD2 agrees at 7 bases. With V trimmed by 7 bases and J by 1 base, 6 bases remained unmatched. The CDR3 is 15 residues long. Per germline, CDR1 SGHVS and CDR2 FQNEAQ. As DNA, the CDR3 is TGTGCCAGCATGAGGCAGCGGGGGAACACCGGGGAGCTGTTTTTT. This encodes CASMRQRGNTGELFF.

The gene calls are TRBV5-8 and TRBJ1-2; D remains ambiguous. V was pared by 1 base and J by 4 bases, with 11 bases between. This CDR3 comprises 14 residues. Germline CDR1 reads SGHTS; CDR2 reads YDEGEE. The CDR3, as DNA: TGTGCCAGCAGCTTGCCAAACCTTGTCTATGGCTACACCTTC. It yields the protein CASSLPNLVYGYTF.

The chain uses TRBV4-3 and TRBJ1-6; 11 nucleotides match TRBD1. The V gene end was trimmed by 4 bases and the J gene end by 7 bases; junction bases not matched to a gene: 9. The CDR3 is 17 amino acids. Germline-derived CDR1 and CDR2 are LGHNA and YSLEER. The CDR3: CASSLNRDRGYNSPLHF. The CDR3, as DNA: TGCGCCAGCAGCCTAAATCGGGACAGGGGGTACAATTCACCCCTCCACTTT.

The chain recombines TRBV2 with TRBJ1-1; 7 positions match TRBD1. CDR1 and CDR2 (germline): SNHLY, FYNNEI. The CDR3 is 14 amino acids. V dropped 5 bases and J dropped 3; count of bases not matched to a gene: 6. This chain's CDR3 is CASSTTGKDTEAFF. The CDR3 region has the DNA TGTGCCAGCAGTACGACAGGGAAGGACACTGAAGCTTTCTTT.

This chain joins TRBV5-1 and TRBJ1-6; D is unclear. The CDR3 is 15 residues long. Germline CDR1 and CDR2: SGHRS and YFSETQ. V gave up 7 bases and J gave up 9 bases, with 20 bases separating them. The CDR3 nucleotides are TGCGCCAGCCAACCGGGAGCCGGACTTAGTTCACCCCTCCACTTT. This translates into CASQPGAGLSSPLHF.

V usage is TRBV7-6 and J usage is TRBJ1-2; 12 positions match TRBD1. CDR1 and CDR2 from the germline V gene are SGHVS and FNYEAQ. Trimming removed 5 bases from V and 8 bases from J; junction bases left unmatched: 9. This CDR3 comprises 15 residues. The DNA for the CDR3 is TGTGCCAGCAGCATATGGGACAGGGGGCTAGGAGGCTACACCTTC. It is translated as CASSIWDRGLGGYTF.

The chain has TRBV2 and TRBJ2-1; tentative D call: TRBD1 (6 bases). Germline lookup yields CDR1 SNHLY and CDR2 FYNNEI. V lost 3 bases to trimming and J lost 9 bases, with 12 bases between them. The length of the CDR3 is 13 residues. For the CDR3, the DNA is TGTGCCAGCAGTGAGGGGGCAGACCTTGAGCAGTTCTTC. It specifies CASSEGADLEQFF.

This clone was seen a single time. The CDR3 sequence is CSASGDEQYF. In DNA, the CDR3 is TGCAGTGCTTCAGGGGACGAGCAGTACTTC. The chain employs TRBV20-1 and TRBJ2-7, with a weak D call TRBD1 (6 bases). The CDR3 runs 10 residues. Deletions cut 5 bases from V and 5 bases from J, with 7 bases between. CDR1 and CDR2 from the germline V gene are DFQATT and SNEGSKA (reference sequence).

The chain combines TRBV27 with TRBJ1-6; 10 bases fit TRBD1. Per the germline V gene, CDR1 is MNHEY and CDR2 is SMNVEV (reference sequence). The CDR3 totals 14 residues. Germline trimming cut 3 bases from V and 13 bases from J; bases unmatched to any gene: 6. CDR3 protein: CASSFGQGVVPLHF. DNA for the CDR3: TGTGCCAGCAGTTTCGGACAGGGGGTCGTCCCCCTCCACTTT.

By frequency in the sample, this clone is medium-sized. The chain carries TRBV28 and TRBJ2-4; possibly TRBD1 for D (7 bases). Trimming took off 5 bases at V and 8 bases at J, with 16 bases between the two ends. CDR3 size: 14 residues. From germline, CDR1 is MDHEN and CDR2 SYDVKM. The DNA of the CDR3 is TGTGCCAGCAGTGCGACAGGGAGGAGGGACATTCAGTACTTC. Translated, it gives CASSATGRRDIQYF.

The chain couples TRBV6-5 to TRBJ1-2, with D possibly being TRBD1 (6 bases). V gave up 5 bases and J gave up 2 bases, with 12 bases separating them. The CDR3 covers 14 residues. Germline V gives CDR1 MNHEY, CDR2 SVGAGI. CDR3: CASSPGELNYGYTF. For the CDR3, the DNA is TGTGCCAGCAGTCCAGGGGAATTGAACTATGGCTACACCTTC.

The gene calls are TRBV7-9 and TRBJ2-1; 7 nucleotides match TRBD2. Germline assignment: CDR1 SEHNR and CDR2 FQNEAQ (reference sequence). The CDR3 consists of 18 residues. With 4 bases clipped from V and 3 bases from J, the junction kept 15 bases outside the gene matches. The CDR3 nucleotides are TGTGCCAGCAGCTCCCCCCCTCCGTGGGGGGGGTACTACAATGAGCAGTTCTTC. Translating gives CASSSPPPWGGYYNEQFF.

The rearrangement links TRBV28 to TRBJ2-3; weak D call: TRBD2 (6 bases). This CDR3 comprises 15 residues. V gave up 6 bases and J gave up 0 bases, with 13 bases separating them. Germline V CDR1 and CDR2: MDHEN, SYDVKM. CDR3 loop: CASSQDGGSTDTQYF. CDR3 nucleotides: TGTGCCAGCAGCCAAGACGGGGGTAGCACAGATACGCAGTATTTT. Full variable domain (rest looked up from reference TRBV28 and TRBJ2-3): DVKVTQSSRYLVKRTGEKVFLECVQDMDHENMFWYRQDPGLGLRLIYFSYDVKMKEKGDIPEGYSVSREKKERFSLILESASTNQTSMYLCASSQDGGSTDTQYFGPGTRLTVL.

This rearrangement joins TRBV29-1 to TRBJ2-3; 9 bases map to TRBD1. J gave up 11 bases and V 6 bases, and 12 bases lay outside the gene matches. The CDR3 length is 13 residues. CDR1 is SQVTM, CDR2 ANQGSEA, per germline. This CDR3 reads CSVSGTGQRGQYF. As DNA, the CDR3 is TGCAGCGTCTCCGGGACAGGGCAGCGTGGGCAGTATTTT.

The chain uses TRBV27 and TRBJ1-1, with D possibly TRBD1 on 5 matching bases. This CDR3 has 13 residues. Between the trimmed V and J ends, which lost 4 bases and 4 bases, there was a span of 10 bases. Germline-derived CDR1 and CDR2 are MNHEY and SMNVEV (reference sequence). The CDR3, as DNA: TGTGCCAGCAGTTCAAGGGGCAGCACTGAAGCTTTCTTT. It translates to CASSSRGSTEAFF.

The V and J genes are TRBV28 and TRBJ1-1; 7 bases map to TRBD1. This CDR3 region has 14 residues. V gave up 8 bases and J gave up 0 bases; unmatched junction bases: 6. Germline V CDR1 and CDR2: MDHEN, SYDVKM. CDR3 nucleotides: TGTGCCAGCGGACTGGGACAGATGAACACTGAAGCTTTCTTT. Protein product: CASGLGQMNTEAFF.

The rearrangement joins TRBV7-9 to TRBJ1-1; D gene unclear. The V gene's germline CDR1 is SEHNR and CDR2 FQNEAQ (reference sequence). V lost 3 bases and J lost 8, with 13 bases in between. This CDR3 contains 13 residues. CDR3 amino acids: CASSFSPETEAFF. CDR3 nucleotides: TGTGCCAGCAGCTTTAGTCCGGAGACGGAAGCTTTCTTT.

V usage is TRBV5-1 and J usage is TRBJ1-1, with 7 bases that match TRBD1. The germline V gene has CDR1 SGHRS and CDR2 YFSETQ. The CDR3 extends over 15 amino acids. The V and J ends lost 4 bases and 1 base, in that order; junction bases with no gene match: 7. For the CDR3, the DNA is TGCGCCAGCAGCGCCCGGGGGGACAGGAACACTGAAGCTTTCTTT. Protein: CASSARGDRNTEAFF.

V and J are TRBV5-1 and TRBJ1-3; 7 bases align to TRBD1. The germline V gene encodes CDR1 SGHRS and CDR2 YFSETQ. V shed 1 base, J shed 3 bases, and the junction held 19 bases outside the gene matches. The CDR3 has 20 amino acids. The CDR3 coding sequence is TGCGCCAGCAGCTTGAAGCCCAGGGGGTCACGGATCACGGATGGAAACACCATATATTTT. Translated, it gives CASSLKPRGSRITDGNTIYF.

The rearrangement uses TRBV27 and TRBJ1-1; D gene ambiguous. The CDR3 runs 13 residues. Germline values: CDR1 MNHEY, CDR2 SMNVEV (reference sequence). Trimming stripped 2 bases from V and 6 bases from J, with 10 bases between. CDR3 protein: CASSLGGTAEAFF. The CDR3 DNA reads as TGTGCCAGCAGTTTAGGCGGAACGGCTGAAGCTTTCTTT.

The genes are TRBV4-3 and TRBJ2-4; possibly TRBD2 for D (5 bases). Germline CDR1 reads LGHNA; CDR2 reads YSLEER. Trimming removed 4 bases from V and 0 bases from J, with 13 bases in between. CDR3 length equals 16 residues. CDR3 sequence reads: CASSPSRTQAKNIQYF. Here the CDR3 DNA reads TGCGCCAGCAGCCCATCGAGGACTCAAGCCAAAAACATTCAGTACTTC.

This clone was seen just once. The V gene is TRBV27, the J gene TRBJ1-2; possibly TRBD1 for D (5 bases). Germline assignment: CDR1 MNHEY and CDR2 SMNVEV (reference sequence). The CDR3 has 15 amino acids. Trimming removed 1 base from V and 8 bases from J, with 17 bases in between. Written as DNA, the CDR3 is TGTGCCAGCAGTTTATATCCAGGGTCGTATTTCGGCTACACCTTC. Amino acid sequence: CASSLYPGSYFGYTF.

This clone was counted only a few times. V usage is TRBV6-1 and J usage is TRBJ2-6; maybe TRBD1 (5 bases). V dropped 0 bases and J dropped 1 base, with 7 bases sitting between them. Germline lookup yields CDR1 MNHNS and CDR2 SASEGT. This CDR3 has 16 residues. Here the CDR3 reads CASSEASGSGANVLTF. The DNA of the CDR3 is TGTGCCAGCAGTGAAGCGTCAGGGTCTGGGGCCAACGTCCTGACTTTC.